Listed below are T cell receptor beta chains from one sample, sequenced in a study of shared clonotypes between healthy human individuals. Only in-frame clones appear in the TCRdb table, and some are missing; sequencing was by immunoSEQ multiplex PCR. The top ten clones hold roughly 0.39% of a sample with 2 million to 2.5 million clones, roughly 93% of them seen once. Sequenced material: naive CD4+ T cells from PBMCs. These TCRs come from a man aged 18-30 years in good health. Some clones in this sample may be carry-over from other donors' samples. Both conserved end residues are part of each CDR3. Fields, in order: J gene, clone size, V gene, D gene, CDR3 DNA, CDR3 protein. A D gene is named only where the DNA matches it firmly. Some rows mark clone size as missing; the rest say once, few, many or name a class of expanded clone.

TRBJ1-5	NA	TRBV7-2	NA	TGTGCCAGCAGCTTACGGTCAGGGGATAATCAGCCCCAGCATTTT	CASSLRSGDNQPQHF
TRBJ1-4	NA	TRBV6-6	TRBD1	TGTGCCAGCAAAACAGGGGCGGGTGAAAAACTGTTTTTT	CASKTGAGEKLFF
TRBJ2-3	NA	TRBV5-1	TRBD2	TGCGCCAGCAGCTTGGTAGCGGGAGGGGATACGCAGTATTTT	CASSLVAGGDTQYF
TRBJ1-5	NA	TRBV5-4	TRBD1	TGTGCCAGCAGCTCTCAACCAGGGGGCGGTCAGCCCCAGCATTTT	CASSSQPGGGQPQHF
TRBJ2-1	once	TRBV18	NA	TGTGCCAGCTCACCACCGGGAGGAGCAGGGTGGAATGAGCAGTTCTTC	CASSPPGGAGWNEQFF
TRBJ1-1	NA	TRBV6-1	NA	TGTGCCAGCAGTGTCTCGACGAACCCGGCTTTCTTT	CASSVSTNPAFF
TRBJ2-1	NA	TRBV10-3	TRBD2	TGTGCCATCAGTCCGAGGACTAGCGCTACCTACAATGAGCAGTTCTTC	CAISPRTSATYNEQFF
TRBJ2-1	NA	TRBV5-4	TRBD2	TGTGCCAGCAGCTTACCGGGACTAGCGGGCAATGAGCAGTTCTTC	CASSLPGLAGNEQFF
TRBJ2-5	NA	TRBV7-7	NA	TGTGCCAGCAGCTTAGACAGGGTGTCGACCCAGTACTTC	CASSLDRVSTQYF
TRBJ1-4	NA	TRBV10-2	NA	TGCGCCAGCAGACAGACCCGGGCCCGCCGGGAAAAACTGTTTTTT	CASRQTRARREKLFF
TRBJ1-5	NA	TRBV7-9	NA	TGTGCCAGCAGCTTAGCGGGGTCGGGCAATCAGCCCCAGCATTTT	CASSLAGSGNQPQHF
TRBJ2-2	NA	TRBV7-2	TRBD1	TGTGCCACCACAGGGGGGCTCGGGCTAACGCTCCCCGGGGAGCTGTTTTTT	CATTGGLGLTLPGELFF
TRBJ2-7	NA	TRBV5-1	TRBD1	TGCGCCAGCAGCTACCGGGACAGGGCCGAGCAGTACTTC	CASSYRDRAEQYF
TRBJ2-2	NA	TRBV18	NA	TGTGCCAGCTCACCAATGTCCAGTATGGGGGAGCTGTTTTTT	CASSPMSSMGELFF
TRBJ2-4	NA	TRBV4-2	TRBD2	TGTGCCAGCAGCCAAGAAGGAAAACTAGCGGGAGGGCCTGTCAAAAACATTCAGTACTTC	CASSQEGKLAGGPVKNIQYF
TRBJ2-1	NA	TRBV6-1	NA	TGTGCCAGCGCAGTTCTTTTGGGTGAGCAGTTCTTC	CASAVLLGEQFF
TRBJ1-1	NA	TRBV6-5	NA	TGTGCCAGCAGACCAGGGTTGAACACTGAAGCTTTCTTT	CASRPGLNTEAFF
TRBJ2-5	NA	TRBV5-1	NA	TGCGCCAGCAGCTTGGGAGCAGTGATCCAAGAGACCCAGTACTTC	CASSLGAVIQETQYF
TRBJ2-3	NA	TRBV19	NA	TGTGCCAGTAGGCGCCAGACAACAGATACGCAGTATTTT	CASRRQTTDTQYF
TRBJ2-5	NA	TRBV9	NA	TGTGCCAGCAGCCCAGTCGGGGGGCGGGGAGAGACCCAGTACTTC	CASSPVGGRGETQYF
TRBJ1-4	NA	TRBV30	TRBD1	TGTGCCTGGAGCCGAAGCAGTCTGGGGACAGGGATGGTGTTTTTT	CAWSRSSLGTGMVFF
TRBJ1-4	NA	TRBV4-1	NA	TGCGCCAGCAGCCAATTAGAAAAACTGTTTTTT	CASSQLEKLFF
TRBJ1-5	NA	TRBV7-2	TRBD1	TGTGCCAGCAGCGCGACAGGGGCCAATCAGCCCCAGCATTTT	CASSATGANQPQHF
TRBJ1-3	NA	TRBV27	NA	TGTGCCAGCAGTCCCTTTTGGGGGGTCGCATCTGGAAACACCATATATTTT	CASSPFWGVASGNTIYF
TRBJ2-2	NA	TRBV9	NA	TGTGCCAGCAGCGGAGGGACGTATGAACGCGGGGAGCTGTTTTTT	CASSGGTYERGELFF
TRBJ1-2	NA	TRBV5-4	NA	TGTGCCAGCAGCTCCCCCATCGCCTATGGCTACACCTTC	CASSSPIAYGYTF
TRBJ1-2	NA	TRBV5-6	NA	TGTGCCAGCAGCCCTGCCCTACGGTATGGCTACACCTTC	CASSPALRYGYTF
TRBJ2-5	NA	TRBV5-1	NA	TGCGCCAGCAGCTTTCCGGGACAAGAGACCCAGTACTTC	CASSFPGQETQYF
TRBJ2-1	NA	TRBV14	TRBD2	TGTGCCAGCAGCCACGGGGGGAGCGGACCTCGCTCCTACAATGAGCAGTTCTTC	CASSHGGSGPRSYNEQFF
TRBJ2-7	NA	TRBV11-2	TRBD2	TGTGCCAGCAGCTCGGGAGGGCGGAGGAGCTCCTACGAGCAGTACTTC	CASSSGGRRSSYEQYF
TRBJ2-7	NA	TRBV28	TRBD2	TGTGCCAGCAGGGGGACTAGCGGGAGTCCTAGCTCCTACGAGCAGTACTTC	CASRGTSGSPSSYEQYF
TRBJ1-1	NA	TRBV7-9	NA	TGTGCCAGCAGCCCCCTCCGGGATCCGGACACTGAAGCTTTCTTT	CASSPLRDPDTEAFF
TRBJ2-1	NA	TRBV7-9	NA	TGTGCCAGCAGCTTATTGTCGGGGACATTTGGGGGTGGGGAGCAGTTCTTC	CASSLLSGTFGGGEQFF
TRBJ2-1	NA	TRBV5-1	TRBD2	TGCGCCAGCAGCTTGGGACTAGCGGGTAGCTCCTACAATGAGCAGTTCTTC	CASSLGLAGSSYNEQFF
TRBJ2-7	NA	TRBV27	TRBD1	TGTGCCAGCAGTTTATTACCAGGGGGCTCCTACGAGCAGTACTTC	CASSLLPGGSYEQYF
TRBJ2-7	NA	TRBV4-1	NA	TGCGCCAGCAGCCAAGATCGGTCTAGCGCGGCCTACGAGCAGTACTTC	CASSQDRSSAAYEQYF
TRBJ1-2	NA	TRBV6-5	NA	TGTGCCAGCCAGAGGGGGGGAGCAGACTATGGCTACACCTTC	CASQRGGADYGYTF
TRBJ2-1	NA	TRBV7-3	NA	TGTGCCAGCAGCTTAACAGGTACCAATGAGCAGTTCTTC	CASSLTGTNEQFF
TRBJ1-1	few	TRBV19	NA	TGTGCCAGTACTGGGGACACTGAAGCTTTCTTT	CASTGDTEAFF
TRBJ1-2	NA	TRBV11-2	NA	TGTGCCAGCAGCCCCCCGACGGGTCCACTTAATAGTTTC	CASSPPTGPLNSF
TRBJ2-7	NA	TRBV7-7	TRBD1	TGTGCCAGCAGCTTAGGGACAGGCCTAGGCTACGAGCAGTACTTC	CASSLGTGLGYEQYF
TRBJ1-1	NA	TRBV9	TRBD1	TGTGCCAGCAGCCCCAGGGGGCTGGGCACTGAAGCTTTCTTT	CASSPRGLGTEAFF
TRBJ2-7	NA	TRBV29-1	TRBD2	TGCAGCGTTGAGTTCAGGACTTCGGGGGGGCAGTACTTC	CSVEFRTSGGQYF